This TCR beta chain was sequenced during a study of blood T cells in healthy people across ages. Together with a sample-barcoded 5' primer, a J-beta primer mix was included in a second PCR lasting about 7 to 11 cycles. TCRdb recomputed calls from the 5' RACE reads with MiXCR, one row per CDR3 protein. The profile covers hundreds of thousands of distinct CDR3 sequences, with around 41% appearing a single time and about 32% taken by the ten largest. Concerning this clonotype: What it recognizes is unknown.

Germline CDR1 and CDR2: SEHNR and FQNEAQ (reference sequence). V lost 4 bases and J 2 bases, leaving 9 bases between the germline ends. This CDR3 comprises 15 residues. Donation came from healthy Caucasian individuals in Russia who were aged roughly 6 to 100. Study-level findings and limits: Observed TCR beta diversity per million T cells went down as age went up. This fall followed a roughly linear course with age. Unknown CMV status may confound age-related changes in expanded clones. Diversity of TCR beta correlated strongly with naive T cell percentage.

This chain connects TRBV7-9 to TRBJ1-6; D is unclear. The sequenced sample consisted of blood. This clonotype originated in an elderly man in good health. CDR3 sequence: CASSSKTAYNSPLHF. CDR3 sequence (DNA): TGTGCCAGCAGCTCGAAAACAGCCTATAATTCACCCCTCCACTTT.